The entry that follows covers one T cell receptor beta chain sequence. Its cognate antigen is unknown. The table came from immunoSEQ multiplex PCR; TCRdb's copy has only in-frame clones and leaves some out. The sample yields 140,000 or so clones, around 90% seen once. The data were taken from a study of graft-versus-host responses after intestinal transplantation. The CDR3 has 15 amino acids. Per the germline V gene, CDR1 is SGHNT and CDR2 is YYREEE (reference sequence). The V and J ends lost 0 bases and 0 bases respectively, with 7 bases between them. This rearrangement joins TRBV5-4 to TRBJ1-3, with unresolved D. The source was unstimulated CD4+ T cells sorted from spleen or lymph node cells, collected before intestinal transplant. This sequence originates from a human donor who received an intestinal transplant. For the CDR3, the DNA is TGTGCCAGCAGCTTGGCCGGATACTCTGGAAACACCATATATTTT. Its protein product is CASSLAGYSGNTIYF.